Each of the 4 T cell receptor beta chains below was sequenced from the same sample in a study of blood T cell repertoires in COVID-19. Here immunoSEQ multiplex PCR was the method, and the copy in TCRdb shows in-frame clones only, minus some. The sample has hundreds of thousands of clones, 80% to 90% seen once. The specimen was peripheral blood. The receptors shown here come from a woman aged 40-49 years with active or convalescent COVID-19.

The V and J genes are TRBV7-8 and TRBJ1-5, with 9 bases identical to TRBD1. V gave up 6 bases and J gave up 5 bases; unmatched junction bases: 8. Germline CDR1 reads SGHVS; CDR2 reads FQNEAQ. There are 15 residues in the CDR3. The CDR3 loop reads CASSRTGGVYQPQHF. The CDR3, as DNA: TGTGCCAGCAGTCGAACAGGGGGCGTCTATCAGCCCCAGCATTTT. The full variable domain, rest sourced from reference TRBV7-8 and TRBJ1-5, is GAGVSQSPRYKVAKRGQDVALRCDPISGHVSLFWYQQALGQGPEFLTYFQNEAQLDKSGLPSDRFFAERPEGSVSTLKIQRTQQEDSAVYLCASSRTGGVYQPQHFGDGTRLSIL.

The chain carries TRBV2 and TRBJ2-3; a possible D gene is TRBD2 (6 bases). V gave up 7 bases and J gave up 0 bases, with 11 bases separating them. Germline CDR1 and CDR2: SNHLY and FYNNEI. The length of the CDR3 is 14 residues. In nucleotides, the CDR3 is TGTGCCAGCAACCTACTAGCTAGCACAGATACGCAGTATTTT. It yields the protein CASNLLASTDTQYF.

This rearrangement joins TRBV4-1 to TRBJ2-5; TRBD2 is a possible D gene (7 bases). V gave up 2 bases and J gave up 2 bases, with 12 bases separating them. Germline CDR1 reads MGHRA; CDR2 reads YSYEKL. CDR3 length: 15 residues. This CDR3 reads CASSQYEGGQETQYF. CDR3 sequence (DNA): TGCGCCAGCAGCCAATATGAGGGGGGGCAAGAGACCCAGTACTTC.

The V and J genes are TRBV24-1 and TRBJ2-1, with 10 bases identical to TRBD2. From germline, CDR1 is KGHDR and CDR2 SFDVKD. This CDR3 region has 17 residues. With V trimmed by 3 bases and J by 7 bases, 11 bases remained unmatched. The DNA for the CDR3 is TGTGCCACCAGTGATCCAATAGCGGGGGGTGGTTTAAATGAGCAGTTCTTC. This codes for CATSDPIAGGGLNEQFF.